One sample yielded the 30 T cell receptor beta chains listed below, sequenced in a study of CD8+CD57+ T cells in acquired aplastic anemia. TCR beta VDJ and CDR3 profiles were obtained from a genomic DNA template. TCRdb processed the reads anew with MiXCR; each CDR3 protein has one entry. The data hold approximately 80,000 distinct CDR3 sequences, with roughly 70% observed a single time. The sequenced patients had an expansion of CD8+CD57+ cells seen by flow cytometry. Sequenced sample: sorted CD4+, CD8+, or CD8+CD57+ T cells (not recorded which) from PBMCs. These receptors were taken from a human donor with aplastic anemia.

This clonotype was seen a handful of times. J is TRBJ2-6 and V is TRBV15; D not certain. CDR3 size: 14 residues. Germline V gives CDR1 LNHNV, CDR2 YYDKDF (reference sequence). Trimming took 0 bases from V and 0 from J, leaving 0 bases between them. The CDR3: CATSRDSGANVLTF. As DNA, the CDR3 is TGTGCCACCAGCAGAGACTCTGGGGCCAACGTCCTGACTTTC. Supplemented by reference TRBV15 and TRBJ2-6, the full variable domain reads DAMVIQNPRYQVTQFGKPVTLSCSQTLNHNVMYWYQQKSSQAPKLLFHYYDKDFNNEADTPDNFQSRRPNTSFCFLDIRSPGLGDTAMYLCATSRDSGANVLTFGAGSRLTVL.

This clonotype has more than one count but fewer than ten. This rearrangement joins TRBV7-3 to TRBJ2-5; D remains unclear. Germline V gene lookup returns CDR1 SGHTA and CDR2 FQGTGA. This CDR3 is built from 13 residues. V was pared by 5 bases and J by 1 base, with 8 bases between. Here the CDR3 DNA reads TGTGCCAGCAGCGAGGCCGCCCAAGAGACCCAGTACTTC. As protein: CASSEAAQETQYF.

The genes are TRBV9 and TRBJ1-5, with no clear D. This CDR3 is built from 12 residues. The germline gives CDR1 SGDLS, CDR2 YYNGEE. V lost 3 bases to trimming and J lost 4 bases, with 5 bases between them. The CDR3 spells CASSGLNQPQHF. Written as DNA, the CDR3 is TGTGCCAGCAGCGGACTGAATCAGCCCCAGCATTTT.

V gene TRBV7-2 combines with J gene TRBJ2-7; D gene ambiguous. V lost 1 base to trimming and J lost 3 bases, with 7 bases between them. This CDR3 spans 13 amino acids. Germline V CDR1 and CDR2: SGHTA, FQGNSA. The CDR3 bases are TGTGCCAGCAGCTTAGTACCCAACTACGAGCAGTACTTC. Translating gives CASSLVPNYEQYF.

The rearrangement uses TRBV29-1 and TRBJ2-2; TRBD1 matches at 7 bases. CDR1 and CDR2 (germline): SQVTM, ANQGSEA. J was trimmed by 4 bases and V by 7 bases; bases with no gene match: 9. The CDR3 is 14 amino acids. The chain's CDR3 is CSATEGQSTGELFF. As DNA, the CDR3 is TGCAGCGCGACCGAGGGACAGAGCACCGGGGAGCTGTTTTTT.

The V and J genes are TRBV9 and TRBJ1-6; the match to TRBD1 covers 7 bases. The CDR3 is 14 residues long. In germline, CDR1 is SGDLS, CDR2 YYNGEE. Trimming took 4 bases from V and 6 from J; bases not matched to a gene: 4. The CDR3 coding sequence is TGTGCCAGCAGCATCCGGGACAGTAATTCACCCCTCCACTTT. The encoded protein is CASSIRDSNSPLHF. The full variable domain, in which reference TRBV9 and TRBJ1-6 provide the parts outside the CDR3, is DSGVTQTPKHLITATGQRVTLRCSPRSGDLSVYWYQQSLDQGLQFLIQYYNGEERAKGNILERFSAQQFPDLHSELNLSSLELGDSALYFCASSIRDSNSPLHFGNGTRLTVT.

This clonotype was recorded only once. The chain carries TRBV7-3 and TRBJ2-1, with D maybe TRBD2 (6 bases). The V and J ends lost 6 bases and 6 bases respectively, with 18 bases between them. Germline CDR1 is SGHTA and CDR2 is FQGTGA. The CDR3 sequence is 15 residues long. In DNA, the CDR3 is TGTGCCAGCAGTTTATCCGGGAGAGGTAGCAATGAGCAGTTCTTC. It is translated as CASSLSGRGSNEQFF.

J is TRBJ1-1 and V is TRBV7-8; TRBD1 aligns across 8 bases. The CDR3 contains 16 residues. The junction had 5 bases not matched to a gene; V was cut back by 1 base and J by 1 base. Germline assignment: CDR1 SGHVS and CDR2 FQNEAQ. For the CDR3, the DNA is TGTGCCAGCAGCTTAGGCTACAGGGGGAAGAACACTGAAGCTTTCTTT. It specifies CASSLGYRGKNTEAFF.

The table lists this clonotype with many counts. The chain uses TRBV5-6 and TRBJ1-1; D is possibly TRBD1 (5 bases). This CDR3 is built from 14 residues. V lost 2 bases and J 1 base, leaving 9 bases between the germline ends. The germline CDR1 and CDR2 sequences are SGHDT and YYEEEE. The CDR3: CASSFGTANTEAFF. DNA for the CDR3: TGTGCCAGCAGCTTCGGGACGGCGAACACTGAAGCTTTCTTT.

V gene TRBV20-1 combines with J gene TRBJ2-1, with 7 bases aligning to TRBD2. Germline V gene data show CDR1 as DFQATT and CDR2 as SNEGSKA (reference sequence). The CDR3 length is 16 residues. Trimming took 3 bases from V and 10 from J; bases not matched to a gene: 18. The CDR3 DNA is TGCAGTGCTAGCGACCAGCGGGGCGGACTTGTTTGGGAGCAGTTCTTC. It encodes CSASDQRGGLVWEQFF.

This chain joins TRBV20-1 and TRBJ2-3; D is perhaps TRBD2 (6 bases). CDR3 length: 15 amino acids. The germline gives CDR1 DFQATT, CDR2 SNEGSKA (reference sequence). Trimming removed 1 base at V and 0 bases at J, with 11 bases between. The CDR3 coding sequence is TGCAGTGCTAGAGTCCCCGGGACTAGCACAGATACGCAGTATTTT. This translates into CSARVPGTSTDTQYF.

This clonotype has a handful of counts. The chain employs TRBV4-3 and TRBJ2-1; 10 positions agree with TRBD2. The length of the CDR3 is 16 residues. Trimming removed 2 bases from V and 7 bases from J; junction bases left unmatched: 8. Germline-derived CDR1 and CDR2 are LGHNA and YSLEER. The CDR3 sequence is CASSQSAGGHLNEQFF. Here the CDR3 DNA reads TGCGCCAGCAGCCAATCAGCGGGGGGGCATTTAAATGAGCAGTTCTTC.

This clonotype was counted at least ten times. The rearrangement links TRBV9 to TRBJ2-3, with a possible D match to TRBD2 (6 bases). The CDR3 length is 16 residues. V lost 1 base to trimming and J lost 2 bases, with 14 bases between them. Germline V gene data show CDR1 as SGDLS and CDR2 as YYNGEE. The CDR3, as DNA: TGTGCCAGCAGCGTACCCTTCGCGGGACCCACAGATACGCAGTATTTT. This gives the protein CASSVPFAGPTDTQYF.

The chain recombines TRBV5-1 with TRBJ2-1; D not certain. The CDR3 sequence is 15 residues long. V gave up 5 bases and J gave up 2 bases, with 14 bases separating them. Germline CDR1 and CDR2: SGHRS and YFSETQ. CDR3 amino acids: CASSFRTTAYNEQFF. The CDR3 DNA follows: TGCGCCAGCAGTTTCAGGACCACAGCCTACAATGAGCAGTTCTTC.

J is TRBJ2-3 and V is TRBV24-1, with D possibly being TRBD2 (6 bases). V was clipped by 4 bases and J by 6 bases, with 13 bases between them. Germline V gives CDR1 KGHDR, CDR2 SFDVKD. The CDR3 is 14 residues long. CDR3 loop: CATSDSGLGDTQYF. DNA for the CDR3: TGTGCCACCAGTGACTCGGGACTCGGGGATACGCAGTATTTT.

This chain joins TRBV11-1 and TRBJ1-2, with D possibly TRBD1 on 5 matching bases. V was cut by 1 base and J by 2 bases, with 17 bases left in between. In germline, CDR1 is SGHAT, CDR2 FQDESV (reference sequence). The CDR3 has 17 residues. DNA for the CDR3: TGTGCCAGCAGCTTAGGCGGGACCGCGGCCTACAACTATGGCTACACCTTC. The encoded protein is CASSLGGTAAYNYGYTF.

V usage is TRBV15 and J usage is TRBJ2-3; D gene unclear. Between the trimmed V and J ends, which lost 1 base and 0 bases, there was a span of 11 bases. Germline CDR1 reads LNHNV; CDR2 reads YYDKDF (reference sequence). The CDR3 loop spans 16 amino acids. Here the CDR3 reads CATSRGEVRSTDTQYF. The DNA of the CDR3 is TGTGCCACCAGCAGAGGAGAGGTGCGTAGCACAGATACGCAGTATTTT.

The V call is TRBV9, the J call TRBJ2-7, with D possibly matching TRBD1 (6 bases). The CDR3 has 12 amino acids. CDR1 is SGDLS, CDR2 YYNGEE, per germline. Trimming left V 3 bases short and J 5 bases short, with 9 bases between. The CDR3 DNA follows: TGTGCCAGCAGCGCATCAGGGGACGAGCAGTACTTC. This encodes CASSASGDEQYF.

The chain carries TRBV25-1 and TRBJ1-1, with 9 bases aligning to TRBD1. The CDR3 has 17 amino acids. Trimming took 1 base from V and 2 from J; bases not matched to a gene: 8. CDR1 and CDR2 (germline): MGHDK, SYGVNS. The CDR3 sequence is CASSESRTGVGNTEAFF. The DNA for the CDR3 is TGTGCCAGCAGTGAATCTAGGACAGGGGTTGGTAACACTGAAGCTTTCTTT.

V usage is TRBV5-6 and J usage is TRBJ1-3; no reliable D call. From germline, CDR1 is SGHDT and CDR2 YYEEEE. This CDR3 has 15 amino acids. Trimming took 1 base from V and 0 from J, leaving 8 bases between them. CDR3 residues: CASSLWRSSGNTIYF. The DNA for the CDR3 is TGTGCCAGCAGCTTGTGGCGGAGCTCTGGAAACACCATATATTTT.

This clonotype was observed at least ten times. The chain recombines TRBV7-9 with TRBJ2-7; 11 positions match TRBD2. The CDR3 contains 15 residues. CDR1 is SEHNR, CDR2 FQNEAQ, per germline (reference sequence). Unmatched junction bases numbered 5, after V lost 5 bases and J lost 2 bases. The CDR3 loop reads CASSRTSGSPYEQYF. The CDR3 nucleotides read TGTGCCAGCAGCCGTACTAGCGGGAGCCCCTACGAGCAGTACTTC.

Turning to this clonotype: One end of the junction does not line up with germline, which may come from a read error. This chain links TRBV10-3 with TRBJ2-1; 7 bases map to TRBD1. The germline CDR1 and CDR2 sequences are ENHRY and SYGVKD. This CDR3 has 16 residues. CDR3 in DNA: TGTGCCAGCAGTTACTCGGGGACAGCCTCCTACAATGAGCAGTTCTTC. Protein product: CASSYSGTASYNEQFF.

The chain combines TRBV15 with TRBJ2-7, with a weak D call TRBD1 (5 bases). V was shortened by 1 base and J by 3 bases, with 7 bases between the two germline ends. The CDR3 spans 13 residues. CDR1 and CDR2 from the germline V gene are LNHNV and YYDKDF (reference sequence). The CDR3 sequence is CATSRGQIYEQYF. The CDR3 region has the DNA TGTGCCACCAGCAGAGGACAGATCTACGAGCAGTACTTC.

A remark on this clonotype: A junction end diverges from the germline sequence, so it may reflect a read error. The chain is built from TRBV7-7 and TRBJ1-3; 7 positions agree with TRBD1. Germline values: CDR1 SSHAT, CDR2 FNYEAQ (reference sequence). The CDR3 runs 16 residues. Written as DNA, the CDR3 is TGTGCTAGCAGTGAACACCGGGACAGCATAGGAAACACCATATATTTT. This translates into CASSEHRDSIGNTIYF.

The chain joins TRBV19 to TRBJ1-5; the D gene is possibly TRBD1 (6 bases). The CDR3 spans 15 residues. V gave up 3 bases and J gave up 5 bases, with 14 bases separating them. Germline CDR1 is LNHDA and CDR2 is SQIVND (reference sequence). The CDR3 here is CASSINRVGDQPQHF. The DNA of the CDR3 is TGTGCCAGTAGTATCAACAGGGTGGGCGATCAGCCCCAGCATTTT.

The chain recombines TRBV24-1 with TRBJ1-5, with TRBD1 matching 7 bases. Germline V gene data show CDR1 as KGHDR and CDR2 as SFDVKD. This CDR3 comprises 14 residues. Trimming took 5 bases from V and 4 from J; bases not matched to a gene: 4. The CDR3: CATSGKGANQPQHF. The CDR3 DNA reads TGTGCCACCAGTGGTAAGGGGGCTAATCAGCCCCAGCATTTT.

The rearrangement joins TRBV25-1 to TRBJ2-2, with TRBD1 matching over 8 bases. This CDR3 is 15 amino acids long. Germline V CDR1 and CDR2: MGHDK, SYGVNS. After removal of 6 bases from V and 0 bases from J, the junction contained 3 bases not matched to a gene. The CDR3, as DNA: TGTGCCAGCAGGCCGGGACAGGCGAACACCGGGGAGCTGTTTTTT. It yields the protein CASRPGQANTGELFF.

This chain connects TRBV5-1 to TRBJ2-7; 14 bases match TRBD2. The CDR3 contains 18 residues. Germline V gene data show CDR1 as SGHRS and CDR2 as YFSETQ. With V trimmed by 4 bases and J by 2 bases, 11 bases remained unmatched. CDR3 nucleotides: TGCGCCAGCAGCGGTCAGGGACTAGCGGGGGCGGGCCCCTACGAGCAGTACTTC. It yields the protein CASSGQGLAGAGPYEQYF.

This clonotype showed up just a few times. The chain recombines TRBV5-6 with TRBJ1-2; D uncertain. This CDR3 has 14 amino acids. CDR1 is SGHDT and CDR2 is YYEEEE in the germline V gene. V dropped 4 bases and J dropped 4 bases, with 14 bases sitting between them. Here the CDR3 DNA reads TGTGCCAGCAGCCCAGACGGACCGAGCTATGGCTACACCTTC. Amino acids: CASSPDGPSYGYTF.

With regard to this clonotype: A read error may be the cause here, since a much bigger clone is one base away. CDR3 bases: TGCGCCAGCAGCCAGCCAGGGGGCATGAACACTGAAGCTTTCTTT. Its protein is CASSQPGGMNTEAFF. The chain couples TRBV4-1 to TRBJ1-1; TRBD1 aligns across 8 bases. The CDR3 runs 15 residues. Looked up from germline, CDR1 is MGHRA and CDR2 is YSYEKL. V lost 3 bases and J lost 0; bases outside the gene matches: 3.